This TCR beta chain was retrieved from a study of naive and memory T cell subsets. The library had UMIs added by 3' ligation of an oligonucleotide to TCR cDNA. Whole-blood samples were roughly 2.3 ml of peripheral blood from healthy adult volunteers. Cells were not sorted; total RNA input targeted about 1 to 1000 ng. The CDR3 length is 15 residues. Germline CDR1 MGHRA, CDR2 YSYEKL. V shed 3 bases and J shed 3 bases, with 12 bases lying between them. Four PCR rounds used nested alpha and beta constant region primers plus the SP2 primer. TCRdb re-derived calls from the 5' RACE reads in MiXCR, one entry per CDR3 protein. Among roughly 62,000 distinct CDR3 sequences, 8% to 9% were seen once, and the ten largest hold about 19%. This clonotype was counted a few times.

This sequence originates from a female donor in good health. This chain uses TRBV4-1 with TRBJ1-5; D is unresolved. CDR3 sequence: CASSHLQALNQPQHF. CDR3 DNA: TGCGCCAGCAGCCACCTCCAGGCCCTCAATCAGCCCCAGCATTTT.